One and the same sample provided the 18 T cell receptor beta chains below, sequenced in a study of CD8 T cells in ankylosing spondylitis. TCRdb reprocessed the 5' RACE reads with MiXCR, giving one entry per CDR3 protein. This sample has a few hundred thousand distinct CDR3 sequences, with roughly 18% found just once. Sequencing input: blood, either unsorted or a sorted T cell fraction (not recorded which). The source is a male donor with ankylosing spondylitis or in good health (not recorded which).

The table lists this clonotype with many counts. This chain connects TRBV5-6 to TRBJ2-7; D gene unclear. Germline V CDR1 and CDR2: SGHDT, YYEEEE. This CDR3 region has 14 residues. Between the trimmed V and J ends, which lost 0 bases and 4 bases, there was a span of 11 bases. CDR3 bases: TGTGCCAGCAGCTTGGGGGCGACTGAATACGAGCAGTACTTC. Translated, it gives CASSLGATEYEQYF.

This chain links TRBV12-3 or TRBV12-4 with TRBJ2-7; perhaps TRBD2 as D (6 bases). The CDR3 runs 14 residues. The V gene lost 5 bases and the J gene lost 0 bases, with 11 bases spanning the gap. The CDR3 nucleotides are TGTGCCAGCAGTCCTGAGACTAGCTCCTACGAGCAGTACTTC. Translating gives CASSPETSSYEQYF.

This clonotype has a count of ten or more. V usage is TRBV2 and J usage is TRBJ2-7; 10 bases agree with TRBD1. Germline CDR1 SNHLY, CDR2 FYNNEI. Trimming took 10 bases from V and 3 from J; bases not matched to a gene: 6. This CDR3 has 13 amino acids. Here the CDR3 reads CATTGTGDYEQYF. The CDR3 region has the DNA TGTGCCACAACCGGGACAGGGGACTACGAGCAGTACTTC. The whole variable domain, remainder taken from reference TRBV2 and TRBJ2-7, is EPEVTQTPSHQVTQMGQEVILRCVPISNHLYFYWYRQILGQKVEFLVSFYNNEISEKSEIFDDQFSVERPDGSNFTLKIRSTKLEDSAMYFCATTGTGDYEQYFGPGTRLTVT.

This clonotype was counted between two and nine times. This sequence joins TRBV27 and TRBJ2-4; TRBD2 might be the D (7 bases). Trimming stripped 2 bases from V and 3 bases from J, with 11 bases between. Germline CDR1 reads MNHEY; CDR2 reads SMNVEV (reference sequence). The CDR3 contains 15 residues. In DNA, the CDR3 is TGTGCCAGCAGTTTAGGGGAGGGGGGCAAAAACATTCAGTACTTC. It codes for CASSLGEGGKNIQYF.

This clonotype was observed a handful of times. The J gene is TRBJ2-2, the V gene TRBV7-9, with TRBD1 identical over 8 bases. V shed 6 bases, J shed 5 bases, and the junction held 5 bases outside the gene matches. This CDR3 contains 14 residues. Germline lookup yields CDR1 SEHNR and CDR2 FQNEAQ (reference sequence). The CDR3 nucleotides read TGTGCCAGCAGTTCCCGGACAGGGACCGGGGAGCTGTTTTTT. The encoded protein is CASSSRTGTGELFF.

V is TRBV29-1 and J is TRBJ2-6, with D possibly matching TRBD1 (6 bases). The CDR3 is made up of 18 amino acids. CDR1 and CDR2 (germline): SQVTM, ANQGSEA. Trimming removed 8 bases at V and 5 bases at J, with 28 bases between. This CDR3 is CSKEGSGAKHLRANVLTF. The DNA for the CDR3 is TGCAGCAAAGAAGGGTCAGGGGCCAAACACCTGAGGGCCAACGTCCTGACTTTC.

J is TRBJ2-1 and V is TRBV27; a possible D gene is TRBD2 (7 bases). Germline V lookup: CDR1 MNHEY, CDR2 SMNVEV (reference sequence). Trimming stripped 2 bases from V and 2 bases from J, with 10 bases between. This CDR3 contains 15 residues. CDR3 in amino acids: CASSLGGAPYNEQFF. The CDR3 coding sequence is TGTGCCAGCAGTTTAGGGGGGGCACCCTACAATGAGCAGTTCTTC.

The sample holds a few counts of this clonotype. The rearrangement links TRBV5-1 to TRBJ2-7, with TRBD2 matching over 7 bases. V lost 0 bases and J lost 2; bases outside the gene matches: 5. The CDR3 spans 15 residues. The V gene's germline CDR1 is SGHRS and CDR2 YFSETQ. CDR3 loop: CASSLGLADTYEQYF. The DNA of the CDR3 is TGCGCCAGCAGCTTGGGGCTAGCGGATACCTACGAGCAGTACTTC. The variable domain in full, with the rest retrieved from reference TRBV5-1 and TRBJ2-7, is KAGVTQTPRYLIKTRGQQVTLSCSPISGHRSVSWYQQTPGQGLQFLFEYFSETQRNKGNFPGRFSGRQFSNSRSEMNVSTLELGDSALYLCASSLGLADTYEQYFGPGTRLTVT.

This clonotype was seen ten or more times. The V and J genes are TRBV6-1 and TRBJ2-1; TRBD2 might be the D (6 bases). The CDR3 runs 16 residues. The ends were cut back, 6 bases at V and 2 bases at J, with 17 bases in the middle. Germline CDR1 is MNHNS and CDR2 is SASEGT. CDR3 nucleotides: TGTGCCAGCAGGGGAGGTTGGAACGGCCCCTACAATGAGCAGTTCTTC. Its protein product is CASRGGWNGPYNEQFF.

There are a few counts of this clonotype. J is TRBJ2-2 and V is TRBV29-1, with 7 bases identical to TRBD1. Germline assignment: CDR1 SQVTM and CDR2 ANQGSEA. The V and J ends lost 5 bases and 0 bases, in that order; junction bases with no gene match: 9. The CDR3 is made up of 16 amino acids. The CDR3 sequence: CSVKGQARPNTGELFF. In DNA form, the CDR3 reads TGCAGCGTTAAAGGACAGGCCCGTCCGAACACCGGGGAGCTGTTTTTT.

The table lists this clonotype with many counts. The chain joins TRBV2 to TRBJ1-1; no clear D. This CDR3 has 11 amino acids. V was trimmed by 9 bases and J by 3 bases, leaving 8 bases between them. The germline CDR1 and CDR2 sequences are SNHLY and FYNNEI. The CDR3 DNA sequence: TGTGCCAGTTCATACGACACTGAAGCTTTCTTT. Protein sequence: CASSYDTEAFF. Full variable domain (remainder filled in from reference TRBV2 and TRBJ1-1): EPEVTQTPSHQVTQMGQEVILRCVPISNHLYFYWYRQILGQKVEFLVSFYNNEISEKSEIFDDQFSVERPDGSNFTLKIRSTKLEDSAMYFCASSYDTEAFFGQGTRLTVV.

The CDR3 protein is CSVGRDGNEQFF. CDR3 nucleotides: TGCAGCGTGGGTCGCGATGGTAATGAGCAGTTCTTC. The rearrangement uses TRBV29-1 and TRBJ2-1; D is ambiguous. Trimming shortened V by 6 bases and J by 7 bases, and 13 bases separated the two germline ends. Germline CDR1 is SQVTM and CDR2 is ANQGSEA. This CDR3 contains 12 residues.

This clonotype occurred many times. This chain uses TRBV13 with TRBJ2-1, with D unresolved. The CDR3 is made up of 16 amino acids. Germline CDR1 PRHDT, CDR2 FYEKMQ (reference sequence). The V end was cut by 1 base, the J end by 9 bases, with 19 bases between. This chain's CDR3 is CASSLVSSATQFEQFF. CDR3 nucleotide sequence: TGTGCCAGCAGCTTAGTTTCTAGTGCTACTCAGTTTGAGCAGTTCTTC.

This clonotype has more than one count but fewer than ten. The chain employs TRBV20-1 and TRBJ2-7, with TRBD2 matching 9 bases. The CDR3 has 15 residues. V lost 3 bases to trimming and J lost 9 bases; unmatched junction nucleotides: 15. Germline lookup yields CDR1 DFQATT and CDR2 SNEGSKA (reference sequence). CDR3 DNA sequence: TGCAGTGCTAGCCGTGGGCTAGCGGGAAATCCTGGGCAGTACTTC. Translating gives CSASRGLAGNPGQYF.

There are a few counts of this clonotype. The gene calls are TRBV4-1 and TRBJ2-5; D gene uncertain. Germline CDR1 MGHRA, CDR2 YSYEKL. The CDR3 runs 16 residues. V dropped 0 bases and J dropped 2 bases, with 13 bases sitting between them. The CDR3 DNA follows: TGCGCCAGCAGCCAAGAATGGAGTAGTACACAAGAGACCCAGTACTTC. Amino acids: CASSQEWSSTQETQYF.

The chain carries TRBV29-1 and TRBJ2-7; D not certain. Trimming left V 5 bases short and J 0 bases short, with 11 bases between. The CDR3 loop spans 13 amino acids. In germline, CDR1 is SQVTM, CDR2 ANQGSEA. CDR3 nucleotide sequence: TGCAGCGTTAAACTCATAAACTCCTACGAGCAGTACTTC. This translates into CSVKLINSYEQYF.

This chain connects TRBV20-1 to TRBJ2-3, with unresolved D. The CDR3 contains 17 residues. Looked up from germline, CDR1 is DFQATT and CDR2 is SNEGSKA (reference sequence). Trimming pared 0 bases from V and 0 bases from J, leaving 16 bases between. CDR3 loop: CSARDVIKGSSTDTQYF. CDR3 DNA: TGCAGTGCTAGAGATGTCATTAAAGGGTCTAGCACAGATACGCAGTATTTT.

The chain combines TRBV27 with TRBJ2-7; TRBD1 aligns across 8 bases. Germline assignment: CDR1 MNHEY and CDR2 SMNVEV (reference sequence). This CDR3 is 15 amino acids long. The V and J ends lost 6 bases and 3 bases, in that order; junction bases with no gene match: 10. The CDR3 spells CASRASGQVIYEQYF. The CDR3 DNA is TGTGCCAGCAGAGCTTCGGGACAGGTAATCTACGAGCAGTACTTC.